A single T cell receptor beta chain is shown here with its context. The sample is drawn from a study of blood T cell repertoires in COVID-19. On the study more broadly: T cells, B-cell-depleted T cells, or PBMCs provided the cDNA or gDNA that served as material.

In the original workflow: Amplification with reference gene primers provided the estimates of nucleated cell counts. The data were produced by immunoSEQ multiplex PCR, yet TCRdb's version contains in-frame clones alone and is incomplete. V, J and clone size were drawn from that table, and D and trimming were deduced from the DNA. The data show 110,000 or so clones, with about 90% seen just once and 4.6% held by the top ten. Between the trimmed V and J ends, which lost 6 bases and 5 bases, there was a span of 8 bases. The CDR3 contains 12 residues. Germline loops: CDR1 MNHEY, CDR2 SVGAGI. The V call is TRBV6-5, the J call TRBJ1-5; D gene unclear. The material sequenced was peripheral blood. The TCR was taken from a woman in her forties or fifties with acute or convalescent COVID-19. CDR3 DNA sequence: TGTGCCAGCAGGCAGGTTCATCAGCCCCAGCATTTT. Amino acid sequence: CASRQVHQPQHF.